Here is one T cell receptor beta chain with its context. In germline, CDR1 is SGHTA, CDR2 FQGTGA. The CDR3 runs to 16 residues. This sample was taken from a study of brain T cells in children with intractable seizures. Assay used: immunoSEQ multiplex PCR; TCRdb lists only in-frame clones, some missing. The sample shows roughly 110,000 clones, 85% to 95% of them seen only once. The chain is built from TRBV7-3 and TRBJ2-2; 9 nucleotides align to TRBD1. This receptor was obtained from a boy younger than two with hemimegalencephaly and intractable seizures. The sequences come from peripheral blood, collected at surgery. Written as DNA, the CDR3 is TGTGCTTCGTCCCCGAGGACAGGGGCGGACACCGGGGAGCTGTTTTTT. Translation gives CASSPRTGADTGELFF.